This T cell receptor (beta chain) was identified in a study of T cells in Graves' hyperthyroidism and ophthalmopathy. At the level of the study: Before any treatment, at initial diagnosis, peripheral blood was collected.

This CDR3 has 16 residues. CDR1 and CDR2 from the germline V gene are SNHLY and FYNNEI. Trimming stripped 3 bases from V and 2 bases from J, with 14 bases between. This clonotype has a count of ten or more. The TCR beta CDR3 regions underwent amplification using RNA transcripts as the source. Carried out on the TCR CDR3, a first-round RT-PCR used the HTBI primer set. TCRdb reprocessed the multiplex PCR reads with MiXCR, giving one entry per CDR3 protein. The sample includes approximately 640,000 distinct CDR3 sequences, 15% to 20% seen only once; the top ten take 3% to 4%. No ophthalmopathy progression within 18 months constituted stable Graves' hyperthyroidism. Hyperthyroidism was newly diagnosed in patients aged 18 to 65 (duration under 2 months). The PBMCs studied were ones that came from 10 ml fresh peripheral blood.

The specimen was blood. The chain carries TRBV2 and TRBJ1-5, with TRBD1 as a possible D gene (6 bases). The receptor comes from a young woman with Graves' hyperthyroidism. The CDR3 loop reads CASSDVTGDRNQPQHF. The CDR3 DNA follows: TGTGCCAGCAGTGACGTGACAGGCGATCGCAATCAGCCCCAGCATTTT.